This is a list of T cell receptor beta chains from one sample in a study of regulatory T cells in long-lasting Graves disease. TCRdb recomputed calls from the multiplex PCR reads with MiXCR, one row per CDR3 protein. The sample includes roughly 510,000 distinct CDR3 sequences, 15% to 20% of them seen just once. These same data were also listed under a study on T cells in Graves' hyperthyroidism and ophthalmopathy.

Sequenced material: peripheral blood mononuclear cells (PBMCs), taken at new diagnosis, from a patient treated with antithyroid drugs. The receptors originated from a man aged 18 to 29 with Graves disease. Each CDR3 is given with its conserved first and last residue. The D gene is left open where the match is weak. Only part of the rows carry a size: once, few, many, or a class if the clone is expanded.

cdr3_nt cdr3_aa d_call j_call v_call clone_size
TGCAGTGCTGTCTTGTCGGGAGGGCCCTATGAGCAGTTCTTC CSAVLSGGPYEQFF TRBD2 TRBJ2-1 TRBV20-1 many
TGTGCCAGTAGCCCCGGGCTAACAGTCTACAATGAGCAGTTCTTC CASSPGLTVYNEQFF . TRBJ2-1 TRBV7-3 many
TGTGCCAGCAGCGCAAACATGAATGAGCAGTTCTTC CASSANMNEQFF . TRBJ2-1 TRBV11-3 few
TGTGCCAGCATCCTCAGCAGGTCAACTAATGAAAAACTGTTTTTT CASILSRSTNEKLFF . TRBJ1-4 TRBV28 .
TGCGCCAGCAGCTCCCGTGCAGCGGGAGAGGTACGATGGTTTGCAGATACGCAGTATTTT CASSSRAAGEVRWFADTQYF TRBD2 TRBJ2-3 TRBV5-1 .
TGTGCCAGCAGCCCCTCCGGGTCCACTGAAGCTTTCTTT CASSPSGSTEAFF . TRBJ1-1 TRBV7-3 .
TGCAGCGTTGGACTAGCGGGAGAGACCCAGTACTTC CSVGLAGETQYF TRBD2 TRBJ2-5 TRBV29-1 many
TGTGCCATCAGTGGGGCTACAGGGAGGGAGACCCAGTACTTC CAISGATGRETQYF . TRBJ2-5 TRBV10-3 many
TGTGCCAGCAGTTTATCCCCAGCCGTAAATTGGCACTTC CASSLSPAVNWHF . TRBJ2-7 TRBV28 many
TGTGCCAGCAGGGGACTCTCCTACGAGCAGTACTTC CASRGLSYEQYF . TRBJ2-7 TRBV12-3/TRBV12-4 many
TGTGCCAGCAGTTTAAAGGGACAGGGGAGTCAGCCCCAGCATTTT CASSLKGQGSQPQHF TRBD1 TRBJ1-5 TRBV12-3/TRBV12-4 many
TGTGCCAGCAGCCCTAGGGACAGCTATTACGAGCAGTACTTC CASSPRDSYYEQYF TRBD1 TRBJ2-7 TRBV13 many
TGTGCCAGCATTAGGACAGGGGAAAGCTACACCTTC CASIRTGESYTF TRBD1 TRBJ1-2 TRBV2 .
TGTGCCAGCAGTCTGGGACTAGCGGGAGGGCCTCTCGATGAGCAGTTCTTC CASSLGLAGGPLDEQFF TRBD2 TRBJ2-1 TRBV27 many
TGTGCCAGCAGTGTTCAGACCCAAGAGACCCAGTACTTC CASSVQTQETQYF . TRBJ2-5 TRBV2 .
TGTGCCAGCAGCTTAGAGAGGGTCAGACGCTTCTTCACAGATACGCAGTATTTT CASSLERVRRFFTDTQYF . TRBJ2-3 TRBV7-9 .
TGTGCCAGCTTAGGAAGACTAGCGGGAGTGGGCACAGATACGCAGTATTTT CASLGRLAGVGTDTQYF TRBD2 TRBJ2-3 TRBV6-2/TRBV6-3 .
TGTGCCAGCACCTCAGGCGTTGACTACCCCTACGAGCAGTACTTC CASTSGVDYPYEQYF . TRBJ2-7 TRBV12-3/TRBV12-4 many
TGTGCCAGCAGTGCAGGGGTTGGGACCCAGTACTTC CASSAGVGTQYF . TRBJ2-5 TRBV12-3/TRBV12-4 many
TGTGCCAGCAGTTACACAGGGATGGCTTCCTACGAGCAGTACTTC CASSYTGMASYEQYF . TRBJ2-7 TRBV6-5 many
TGTGCCAGCTCACCGAACAGCGCCAGCTCTGGAAACACCATATATTTT CASSPNSASSGNTIYF . TRBJ1-3 TRBV18 few
TGCGCCAGCAGATTAACAGAAACCTACAATGAGCAGTTCTTC CASRLTETYNEQFF . TRBJ2-1 TRBV5-1 .
TGTGCCAGCAGCTTAGGACCGGAATACGAGCAGTACTTC CASSLGPEYEQYF . TRBJ2-7 TRBV7-9 many
TGTGCCAGCAGCACCTTAGCGGAAAGCTCCTACAATGAGCAGTTCTTC CASSTLAESSYNEQFF . TRBJ2-1 TRBV7-9 many
TGTGCCAGCACGGACAGGGGTGATTCAGAGACCCAGTACTTC CASTDRGDSETQYF TRBD1 TRBJ2-5 TRBV12-3/TRBV12-4 many
TGTGCCAGCAGTGAATCAGGCTTCTACAATGAGCAGTTCTTC CASSESGFYNEQFF . TRBJ2-1 TRBV25-1 .
TGTGCCAGCAGTTACTCAGGGCTAGCGAGCACAGATACGCAGTATTTT CASSYSGLASTDTQYF . TRBJ2-3 TRBV6-5 .
TGTGCCAGCAGTTTAGACCCCGGTAATGAGCAGTTCTTC CASSLDPGNEQFF . TRBJ2-1 TRBV12-3/TRBV12-4 many
TGCGCCAGCACTAGAGACACTGAAGCTTTCTTT CASTRDTEAFF . TRBJ1-1 TRBV5-1 many
TGCGCCAGCAGCTATCGGACAGGGTCGAACACTGAAGCTTTCTTT CASSYRTGSNTEAFF TRBD1 TRBJ1-1 TRBV5-1 many
TGCGCCAGCAGCCAAGATGGGCAGGGAGGAACTAATGAAAAACTGTTTTTT CASSQDGQGGTNEKLFF . TRBJ1-4 TRBV4-1 few
TGTGCCAGCAGTTTCACCCCGGGGAGCGTCTCCTACAATGAGCAGTTCTTC CASSFTPGSVSYNEQFF . TRBJ2-1 TRBV12-3/TRBV12-4 many
TGTGCCATCACTCCAGAGCCGTCTTACTTGTCCTACGAGCAGTACTTC CAITPEPSYLSYEQYF . TRBJ2-7 TRBV10-3 few
TGTGCCACCAACCGGGACAGCTCCTACGAGCAGTACTTC CATNRDSSYEQYF TRBD1 TRBJ2-7 TRBV2 many
TGTGCCAGCAGTTTCGATCGAGATGGTCAGCCCCAGCATTTT CASSFDRDGQPQHF . TRBJ1-5 TRBV12-3/TRBV12-4 many
TGTGCCAGCAGTCTCCCACCGGGACAGGGAGACTCTGGGGCCAACGTCCTGACTTTC CASSLPPGQGDSGANVLTF TRBD1 TRBJ2-6 TRBV12-3/TRBV12-4 many
TGTGCCAGCAGCCCCCCGGGCCGCACCGGGGAGCTGTTTTTT CASSPPGRTGELFF . TRBJ2-2 TRBV3-1 .
TGTGCCAGCAGGGTAGGACAGGGATTCTACGAGCAGTACTTC CASRVGQGFYEQYF TRBD1 TRBJ2-7 TRBV6-1 many
TGCAGTGCTAGACATCCTTTTCGATCCGACCAGGACTTC CSARHPFRSDQDF . TRBJ2-7 TRBV20-1 many
TGTGCCAGCAGTGATTGGGTCCAAGAGACCCAGTACTTC CASSDWVQETQYF . TRBJ2-5 TRBV2 .